This entry lists 30 T cell receptor beta chains sequenced from one sample in a study of blood T cells in healthy people across ages (dated by TCRdb to about 2015). Library method: 5' RACE. This sample was sequenced with an Illumina HiSeq 2500. A second PCR of about 7 to 12 cycles was run with a J-beta primer mix and a sample-barcoded 5' primer. In-frame beta chains were kept once TCRdb had trimmed the public reads at Q25 with fastp and called clones with MiXCR. Entries are consolidated by CDR3 protein sequence, retaining the most common genes and DNA. The sample table shows some 900,000 distinct CDR3 sequences, and under 30% are seen once. The ten largest make up roughly 17% of the sample. The material sequenced was blood. The origin of the receptors is a woman over 75 in good health.

The chain combines TRBV11-3 with TRBJ2-3; a possible D gene is TRBD1 (7 bases). The germline gives CDR1 SGHNT, CDR2 YENEEA. With 5 bases removed from V and 5 bases from J, the gap between germline ends came to 20 bases. The CDR3 totals 16 residues. CDR3 nucleotide sequence: TGTGCCAGCAGCGCCGGAGGGGGCTTAGTTGGAGATACGCAGTATTTT. Its translation: CASSAGGGLVGDTQYF.

This clonotype was recorded at least ten times. The rearrangement joins TRBV6-2 or TRBV6-3 to TRBJ2-7; D is possibly TRBD1 or TRBD2 (7 bases each). CDR3 length: 15 amino acids. CDR1 is MNHEY, CDR2 SVGEGT, per germline. Trimming shortened V by 6 bases and J by 2 bases, and 17 bases separated the two germline ends. CDR3 loop: CASRPGRGPPYEQYF. CDR3 nucleotide sequence: TGTGCCAGCAGGCCGGGGAGGGGGCCACCCTACGAGCAGTACTTC.

The V gene is TRBV4-2, the J gene TRBJ2-1; D ambiguous. Trimming removed 1 base at V and 6 bases at J, with 7 bases between. Germline V gene data show CDR1 as LGHNA and CDR2 as YNFKEQ. The CDR3 is made up of 13 amino acids. The CDR3 DNA sequence: TGTGCCAGCAGCCAAGCCCCACTCAATGAGCAGTTCTTC. It encodes CASSQAPLNEQFF.

This chain joins TRBV7-9 and TRBJ1-5; TRBD1 agrees at 9 bases. Germline lookup yields CDR1 SEHNR and CDR2 FQNEAQ (reference sequence). CDR3 length: 16 residues. V lost 5 bases and J lost 5; bases outside the gene matches: 10. DNA of the CDR3: TGTGCCAGCAGCCCGGGGACAGGGAGTATCGATCAGCCCCAGCATTTT. Translation gives CASSPGTGSIDQPQHF.

In its sample, this clonotype was seen a few times. With a much larger clone just one base away, this may be a read error. V usage is TRBV12-3 or TRBV12-4 and J usage is TRBJ2-7, with 8 bases identical to TRBD2. The CDR3 is 16 residues long. V shed 5 bases, J shed 7 bases, and the junction held 16 bases outside the gene matches. This CDR3 reads CASSPRTSRQFTEQYF. Here the CDR3 DNA reads TGTGCCAGCAGTCCTAGGACTAGCCGGCAATTTACTGAGCAGTACTTC.

This clonotype was seen many times. The genes are TRBV10-1 and TRBJ2-5; 7 nucleotides align to TRBD2. The CDR3 contains 13 residues. Germline V CDR1 and CDR2: WNHNN, SYGVQD (reference sequence). Losses at the gene ends were 1 base for V and 10 bases for J; bases not matched to a gene: 6. CDR3 protein: CASSEWTAGDQYF. The CDR3 coding sequence is TGCGCCAGCAGTGAGTGGACGGCGGGAGACCAGTACTTC.

This clonotype turned up a few times. This chain connects TRBV20-1 to TRBJ2-7; D is perhaps TRBD2 (6 bases). This CDR3 has 13 residues. Trimming shortened V by 2 bases and J by 7 bases, and 15 bases separated the two germline ends. Germline-derived CDR1 and CDR2 are DFQATT and SNEGSKA (reference sequence). DNA for the CDR3: TGCAGTGCTAGACGGGGGTCTCCTGATGAGCAGTACTTC. Translation gives CSARRGSPDEQYF.

V and J are TRBV6-2 or TRBV6-3 and TRBJ2-5, with TRBD2 identical over 9 bases. The CDR3 is 17 amino acids. CDR1 is MNHEY and CDR2 is SVGEGT in the germline V gene. Trimming at V came to 0 bases and at J to 11 bases, leaving 16 bases not matched to a gene. CDR3 DNA: TGTGCCAGCAGTTACTCGCAGTTGACTAGCGGATACAATGCGCAGTACTTC. Protein: CASSYSQLTSGYNAQYF.

CDR3 coding DNA: TGCAGCGTTGACGGCCGGGGCGTGGACACTGAAGCTTTCTTT. Translating gives CSVDGRGVDTEAFF. V usage is TRBV29-1 and J usage is TRBJ1-1; weak D call: TRBD1 (5 bases). CDR3 length: 14 amino acids. Germline values: CDR1 SQVTM, CDR2 ANQGSEA. Trimming pared 3 bases from V and 3 bases from J, leaving 14 bases between.

This clonotype appeared many times. In nucleotides, the CDR3 is TGTGCCTGGAGTCTCAAGGGTGGCTACACCTTC. Its translation is CAWSLKGGYTF. The rearrangement links TRBV30 to TRBJ1-2, with D unclear. This CDR3 contains 11 residues. The germline CDR1 and CDR2 sequences are GTSNPN and SVGIG (reference sequence). Trimming shortened V by 2 bases and J by 7 bases, and 8 bases separated the two germline ends.

This clonotype occurred a few times. The chain carries TRBV30 and TRBJ1-2; D remains ambiguous. Germline V gene lookup returns CDR1 GTSNPN and CDR2 SVGIG (reference sequence). The CDR3 sequence is 15 residues long. V gave up 0 bases and J gave up 3 bases, with 14 bases separating them. The CDR3 DNA reads TGTGCCTGGAGTGTAGCCTTTCCAGGCGACTATGGCTACACCTTC. Translating gives CAWSVAFPGDYGYTF.

This clonotype was seen a few times. V and J are TRBV3-1 and TRBJ1-2; tentatively, D is TRBD1 (5 bases). Trimming left V 3 bases short and J 2 bases short, with 22 bases between. The CDR3 extends over 18 amino acids. Germline values: CDR1 LGHDT, CDR2 YNNKEL (reference sequence). The DNA for the CDR3 is TGTGCCAGCAGCCATCCCGAAGGGACTCCCGAAAAAAACTATGGCTACACCTTC. As protein: CASSHPEGTPEKNYGYTF.

This clonotype was picked up many times. This sequence joins TRBV4-3 and TRBJ2-3, with unresolved D. Trimming took off 0 bases at V and 5 bases at J, with 12 bases between the two ends. This CDR3 is built from 15 residues. Per germline, CDR1 LGHNA and CDR2 YSLEER. The CDR3 reads CASSQDWSTGDTQYF. The CDR3 DNA is TGCGCCAGCAGCCAAGATTGGTCTACGGGAGATACGCAGTATTTT.

This clonotype appeared a few times. The CDR3 region has the DNA TGTGCCAACCCAACACCTGAAGCTTTCTTT. Its translation: CANPTPEAFF. The V and J genes are TRBV6-1 and TRBJ1-1; D gene unclear. V was pared by 10 bases and J by 6 bases, with 9 bases between. In germline, CDR1 is MNHNS, CDR2 SASEGT. The CDR3 is made up of 10 amino acids.

This clonotype has ten or more counts. V usage is TRBV5-1 and J usage is TRBJ2-1, with TRBD2 matching 9 bases. The junction had 5 bases not matched to a gene; V was cut back by 6 bases and J by 4 bases. In germline, CDR1 is SGHRS, CDR2 YFSETQ. CDR3 length: 14 amino acids. The CDR3 bases are TGCGCCAGCAACCAGCGGGGGGCTTACAATGAGCAGTTCTTC. This encodes CASNQRGAYNEQFF.

About this clonotype: One end of the junction is discordant with germline, which a read error may explain. The CDR3 loop reads CAWSVTGAHNQPRHF. CDR3 nucleotide sequence: TGTGCCTGGAGTGTTACGGGGGCCCACAATCAGCCCCGGCATTTT. The gene calls are TRBV30 and TRBJ1-5; D may be TRBD1 (6 bases). The CDR3 consists of 15 residues. CDR1 and CDR2 from the germline V gene are GTSNPN and SVGIG (reference sequence).

The gene calls are TRBV20-1 and TRBJ1-6; possibly TRBD1 for D (5 bases). The CDR3 runs 15 residues. Germline V CDR1 and CDR2: DFQATT, SNEGSKA (reference sequence). Trimming took off 1 base at V and 5 bases at J, with 12 bases between the two ends. The CDR3 DNA reads as TGCAGTGCTAGAGTAAGGCAGGGTCATAATTCACCCCTCCACTTT. Its translation is CSARVRQGHNSPLHF.

At least ten counts were recorded for this clonotype. The J gene is TRBJ2-7, the V gene TRBV28, with TRBD2 matching over 8 bases. V trimming: 5 bases; J trimming: 4 bases; junction bases outside the gene matches: 10. CDR1 is MDHEN and CDR2 is SYDVKM in the germline V gene. The length of the CDR3 is 15 residues. CDR3 nucleotide sequence: TGTGCCAGCAGTCCCAGCCGGGGGGGCATATACGAGCAGTACTTC. The encoded protein is CASSPSRGGIYEQYF.

This clonotype was counted many times. V is TRBV6-9 and J is TRBJ2-7; D is unclear. V shed 5 bases and J shed 6 bases, with 5 bases lying between them. Germline CDR1 MNHGY, CDR2 SVAAGI. CDR3 size: 10 residues. In DNA, the CDR3 is TGTGCCAGCAGTGTGGGCGAGCAGTACTTC. Translated: CASSVGEQYF.

This clonotype was counted at least ten times. The rearrangement uses TRBV4-3 and TRBJ2-3; no firm D call. Germline V gene sequence: CDR1 LGHNA, CDR2 YSLEER. V was trimmed by 0 bases and J by 1 base, leaving 8 bases between them. The CDR3 covers 15 residues. This chain's CDR3 is CASSQDRVGTDTQYF. CDR3 coding DNA: TGCGCCAGCAGCCAAGATCGGGTAGGCACAGATACGCAGTATTTT.

This clonotype was counted many times. The chain links TRBV5-1 to TRBJ1-2; D remains ambiguous. V lost 1 base and J lost 8, with 12 bases in between. The CDR3 sequence is 13 residues long. The germline V gene encodes CDR1 SGHRS and CDR2 YFSETQ. The CDR3 DNA reads TGCGCCAGCAGCTTGTCTGGGGATCAAGGCTACACCTTC. Protein: CASSLSGDQGYTF.

The chain is built from TRBV29-1 and TRBJ2-3, with TRBD2 matching over 11 bases. CDR1 SQVTM and CDR2 ANQGSEA come from the germline V gene. V was clipped by 3 bases and J by 2 bases; unmatched bases: 10. CDR3 length: 17 residues. This CDR3 reads CSVDSPTSGRATDTQYF. The CDR3 DNA is TGCAGCGTTGATTCGCCAACTAGCGGGAGAGCCACAGATACGCAGTATTTT.

The chain joins TRBV6-4 to TRBJ2-1, with unresolved D. Trimming shortened V by 3 bases and J by 8 bases, and 14 bases separated the two germline ends. Germline-derived CDR1 and CDR2 are MRHNA and SNTAGT. This CDR3 is 14 amino acids long. As DNA, the CDR3 is TGTGCCAGCAGTGAACAGTCATTTGGCGATGAGCAGTTCTTC. Residues: CASSEQSFGDEQFF.

This chain links TRBV6-2 or TRBV6-3 with TRBJ1-5, with 9 bases that match TRBD1. The CDR3 has 14 amino acids. The germline V gene has CDR1 MNHEY and CDR2 SVGEGT. With 6 bases clipped from V and 4 bases from J, the junction kept 4 bases outside the gene matches. CDR3 residues: CASRRTGDNQPQHF. The CDR3 coding sequence is TGTGCCAGCAGAAGGACAGGGGATAATCAGCCCCAGCATTTT.

This clonotype was seen more than once but under ten times. This clone may be a read error of a much larger clone one base away. As DNA, the CDR3 is TGTGCCATCTCAACGGGATCGGACAATGAGCAGTACTTC. It yields the protein CAISTGSDNEQYF. V and J are TRBV10-3 and TRBJ2-7, with D perhaps assigned TRBD1 or TRBD2 (5 bases each). Germline CDR1 is ENHRY and CDR2 is SYGVKD. The CDR3 is 13 residues long. Trimming left V 8 bases short and J 7 bases short, with 18 bases between.

There are a few counts of this clonotype. The chain uses TRBV20-1 and TRBJ1-5; D not resolved. CDR3 length: 13 amino acids. V shed 2 bases and J shed 4 bases, with 9 bases lying between them. Looked up from germline, CDR1 is DFQATT and CDR2 is SNEGSKA (reference sequence). The CDR3 protein is CSARTAVNQPQHF. CDR3 nucleotides: TGCAGTGCTAGAACAGCAGTTAATCAGCCCCAGCATTTT.

This clonotype was counted many times. This chain joins TRBV20-1 and TRBJ1-2; 9 bases align to TRBD1. This CDR3 is built from 13 residues. Trimming cost V 6 bases and J 8 bases; bases outside gene matches: 10. CDR1 is DFQATT, CDR2 SNEGSKA, per germline (reference sequence). CDR3 sequence: CSANTRQGVGYTF. CDR3 in DNA: TGCAGTGCGAACACCCGACAGGGGGTGGGCTACACCTTC.

There are a few counts of this clonotype. The genes are TRBV2 and TRBJ1-5; TRBD1 aligns across 9 bases. The CDR3 is made up of 15 amino acids. The J segment lost 7 bases and the V segment lost 10 bases, leaving 14 bases of the junction unmatched. Germline CDR1 reads SNHLY; CDR2 reads FYNNEI. In DNA, the CDR3 is TGTGCCACCCAATCCGGGACAGGGCTTCGACAGCCCCAGCATTTT. Amino acids: CATQSGTGLRQPQHF.

This clonotype occurred many times. This chain uses TRBV12-3 or TRBV12-4 with TRBJ2-1, with 7 positions matching TRBD1. V was pared by 7 bases and J by 4 bases, with 10 bases of the junction left unmatched. The CDR3 is made up of 15 amino acids. CDR3 residues: CASTLGTVTYNEQFF. CDR3 in DNA: TGTGCCAGCACCTTAGGGACAGTAACATACAATGAGCAGTTCTTC.

The chain carries TRBV7-2 and TRBJ1-2; a possible D gene is TRBD1 (6 bases). The V and J ends lost 4 bases and 8 bases respectively, with 20 bases between them. Germline V lookup: CDR1 SGHTA, CDR2 FQGNSA. CDR3 size: 15 residues. This chain's CDR3 is CASSSDPTGLGGYTF. In nucleotides, the CDR3 is TGTGCCAGCAGCTCCGACCCTACAGGGCTCGGCGGCTACACCTTC.